This T cell receptor beta chain was captured by sequencing in a study of T cells in localized non-small cell lung cancer. Germline lookup yields CDR1 LNHDA and CDR2 SQIVND (reference sequence). The junction had 5 bases not matched to a gene; V was cut back by 9 bases and J by 0 bases. This CDR3 region has 14 residues. Profiled with immunoSEQ multiplex PCR; TCRdb holds only in-frame clones, not every one. In the table there are approximately 72,000 clones, approximately 84% of which are singletons. Comments on this clone: Other DNA sequences in the sample encode the same CDR3.

This material consisted of peripheral blood, taken before any cancer treatment. The clonotype comes from a female donor of 60 years or more with stage I lung adenocarcinoma. V gene TRBV19 combines with J gene TRBJ2-3; 8 nucleotides align to TRBD1. CDR3 sequence: CASSRTGSTDTQYF. The CDR3 nucleotides are TGTGCCAGCTCCAGGACAGGGAGCACAGATACGCAGTATTTT.